This is a list of T cell receptor beta chains from one sample in a study of CD8+ T cells in alopecia areata. Using immunoSEQ multiplex PCR, the repertoire was profiled, and TCRdb retains in-frame clones only, with some absent. This table has some 130,000 clones, under 60% appearing once. Source: CD4+ T cells sorted from blood, taken at week 0. These receptors all stem from a human donor with alopecia areata. CDR3s include the opening cysteine and the closing phenylalanine or tryptophan. Fields, in order: D gene, J gene, V gene, clone size, CDR3 DNA, CDR3 protein. A D gene is named only where the DNA matches it firmly. The size field is filled for only some rows; it gives once, few, many or a size class.

NA	TRBJ1-6	TRBV7-9	NA	TGTGCCAGCAGCTTAAATCTGGATAGAGGTTCACCCCTCCACTTT	CASSLNLDRGSPLHF
TRBD1	TRBJ2-5	TRBV6-6	NA	TGTGCCAGCAGTTACGGGGCAGGGGGTCAAGAGACCCAGTACTTC	CASSYGAGGQETQYF
NA	TRBJ2-6	TRBV6-5	NA	TGTGCCAGCAGTTACTCAGGTGCCTCTGGGGCCAACGTCCTGACTTTC	CASSYSGASGANVLTF
NA	TRBJ2-5	TRBV7-2	NA	TGTGCCAGCAGCTTAACGTGGATTGGGGGCAGGGTCCAGACCCAGTACTTC	CASSLTWIGGRVQTQYF
NA	TRBJ1-5	TRBV5-6	few	TGTGCCAGCAGCTTACAGGGTACCAATCAGCCCCAGCATTTT	CASSLQGTNQPQHF
NA	TRBJ1-2	TRBV28	NA	TGTGCCAGCAGTTTAGATGGCATCGGCAGGGGAGGAAACTATGGCTACACCTTC	CASSLDGIGRGGNYGYTF
TRBD2	TRBJ2-7	TRBV7-2	NA	TGTGCCAGCAGCTCTTCATCCGGGACTAACTACGAGCAGTACTTC	CASSSSSGTNYEQYF
NA	TRBJ2-3	TRBV7-7	NA	TGTGCTAGCAGCCGACAGGGCACAGATACGCAGTATTTT	CASSRQGTDTQYF
TRBD2	TRBJ2-5	TRBV30	NA	TGTGCCTGGGAGCCCTTACGGGGGGTTCAAGAGACCCAGTACTTC	CAWEPLRGVQETQYF
NA	TRBJ2-5	TRBV2	few	TGTGCCAGCAGTGAAGAGGAGACCCAGTACTTC	CASSEEETQYF
NA	TRBJ1-5	TRBV2	NA	TGTGCCAGCAGCCTCGACAGGAATAGCAATCAGCCCCAGCATTTT	CASSLDRNSNQPQHF
NA	TRBJ1-5	TRBV5-4	once	TGTGCCAGCAGCTACCGTCGGCCCCAGCATTTT	CASSYRRPQHF
TRBD2	TRBJ2-3	TRBV5-6	many	TGTGCCAGCAGCCGCCCCTGGGAGGGAGATACGCAGTATTTT	CASSRPWEGDTQYF
NA	TRBJ1-1	TRBV13	NA	TGTGCCAGCAGCTTAGGAGCAGCCCTTGGGACTGAAGCTTTCTTT	CASSLGAALGTEAFF
NA	TRBJ1-2	TRBV15	NA	TGTGCCACCAGCAGAGATAGGGGGGGCTATGGCTACACCTTC	CATSRDRGGYGYTF
NA	TRBJ1-6	TRBV6-5	NA	TGTGCCAGCAGTTACGCCCGGGATTCACCCCTCCACTTT	CASSYARDSPLHF
TRBD2	TRBJ2-3	TRBV29-1	NA	TGCAGCGTTGAGGGGGGAGCGGGGTCCACAGATACGCAGTATTTT	CSVEGGAGSTDTQYF
NA	TRBJ2-3	TRBV5-1	few	TGCGCCAGCAGCTTAAGCGGGTCAGATACGCAGTATTTT	CASSLSGSDTQYF
TRBD2	TRBJ2-7	TRBV10-3	NA	TGTGCCATCAGTTCCGGGGGGACGTACGAGCAGTACTTC	CAISSGGTYEQYF
TRBD2	TRBJ2-5	TRBV11-2	few	TGTGCCAGCAGCCGCTCTTGGGGGGGGAAAGAGACCCAGTACTTC	CASSRSWGGKETQYF